Described below is a single T cell receptor beta chain sequence and its context. This clone showed up just a few times. Its antigen is still unknown. Base qualities are missing; no much larger clone stands one base away. This sample was included in a study of blood T cell repertoires in COVID-19 (dated by TCRdb to 2018 to 2020). At the level of the whole study: Samples covering the acute and convalescent phases of COVID-19 were provided by collaborators in the United States, Italy and Spain. The prospective study material was composed of cDNA or gDNA derived from T cells, B-cell-depleted T cells, or PBMCs. Subjects who had been exposed to COVID-19, were actively infected with it, or had recovered from it provided the deeply sampled blood TCRbeta repertoires that made up the dataset. The repertoires were made available in a free public database intended to serve as a resource for research on the immune response to SARS-CoV-2. The samples were drawn from the first 160 participants of the ongoing ImmuneRACE study and from about 1,200 subjects provided by 6 global collaborators. The sample metadata nearly always contained a de-identified subject ID, COVID-19 status, age in years and sex. Where HLA class I and class II types were available, the types were taken from metadata supplied by the sample provider, not from assay-based typing. The full study reports these points: The quantity of clinical and demographic metadata differed by source and by participant and was supplied without curation.

TCRbeta CDR3 regions were amplified from genomic DNA using the immunoSEQ Assay, a bias-controlled multiplex PCR. The study's own analysis went as follows. The number of nucleated cells in each sample was estimated by amplification of reference gene primers within the assay. To quantify the absolute abundance of each unique TCRbeta CDR3 rearrangement, sequence reads were collapsed and filtered. Productive Simpson clonality was computed per sample as the square root of Simpson's diversity index over productive rearrangements. TCRdb limited this immuneACCESS table to in-frame rearrangements with V and J called. A share of clones is missing; checked studies link under half to unresolved V genes, and the rest is unexplained. V and J calls plus clone size are reproduced from that table; the DNA served to infer D and trimming. The sample table contains fewer than 350,000 clones; only one count was recorded for about 86% of them. The ten top clones hold about 2.9% of the sample.

Collaborating institutions collected whole blood in K2EDTA tubes following their own protocols. For TCRbeta analysis, collaborators shipped samples in one of three forms: frozen whole blood, isolated PBMCs, or DNA extracted from either of those sample types. Per the germline V gene, SGHRS is the CDR1 and YFSETQ is the CDR2. At the junction V is shortened by 2 bases and J by 1 base; bases outside the gene matches: 2. The cysteine opens and the phenylalanine closes a CDR3 of 14 amino acids. Only the CDR3 DNA is retained, 42 bases long and in frame from the first base. The chain is made from TRBV5-1 and TRBJ2-7; 8 junctional bases match TRBD2. The sequence was collected from a woman in her sixties or seventies with active or convalescent COVID-19. The sequenced sample was peripheral blood. The DNA sequence is TGCGCCAGCAGCTTCAGCGGGGGATCCTACGAGCAGTACTTC. This codes for CASSFSGGSYEQYF.